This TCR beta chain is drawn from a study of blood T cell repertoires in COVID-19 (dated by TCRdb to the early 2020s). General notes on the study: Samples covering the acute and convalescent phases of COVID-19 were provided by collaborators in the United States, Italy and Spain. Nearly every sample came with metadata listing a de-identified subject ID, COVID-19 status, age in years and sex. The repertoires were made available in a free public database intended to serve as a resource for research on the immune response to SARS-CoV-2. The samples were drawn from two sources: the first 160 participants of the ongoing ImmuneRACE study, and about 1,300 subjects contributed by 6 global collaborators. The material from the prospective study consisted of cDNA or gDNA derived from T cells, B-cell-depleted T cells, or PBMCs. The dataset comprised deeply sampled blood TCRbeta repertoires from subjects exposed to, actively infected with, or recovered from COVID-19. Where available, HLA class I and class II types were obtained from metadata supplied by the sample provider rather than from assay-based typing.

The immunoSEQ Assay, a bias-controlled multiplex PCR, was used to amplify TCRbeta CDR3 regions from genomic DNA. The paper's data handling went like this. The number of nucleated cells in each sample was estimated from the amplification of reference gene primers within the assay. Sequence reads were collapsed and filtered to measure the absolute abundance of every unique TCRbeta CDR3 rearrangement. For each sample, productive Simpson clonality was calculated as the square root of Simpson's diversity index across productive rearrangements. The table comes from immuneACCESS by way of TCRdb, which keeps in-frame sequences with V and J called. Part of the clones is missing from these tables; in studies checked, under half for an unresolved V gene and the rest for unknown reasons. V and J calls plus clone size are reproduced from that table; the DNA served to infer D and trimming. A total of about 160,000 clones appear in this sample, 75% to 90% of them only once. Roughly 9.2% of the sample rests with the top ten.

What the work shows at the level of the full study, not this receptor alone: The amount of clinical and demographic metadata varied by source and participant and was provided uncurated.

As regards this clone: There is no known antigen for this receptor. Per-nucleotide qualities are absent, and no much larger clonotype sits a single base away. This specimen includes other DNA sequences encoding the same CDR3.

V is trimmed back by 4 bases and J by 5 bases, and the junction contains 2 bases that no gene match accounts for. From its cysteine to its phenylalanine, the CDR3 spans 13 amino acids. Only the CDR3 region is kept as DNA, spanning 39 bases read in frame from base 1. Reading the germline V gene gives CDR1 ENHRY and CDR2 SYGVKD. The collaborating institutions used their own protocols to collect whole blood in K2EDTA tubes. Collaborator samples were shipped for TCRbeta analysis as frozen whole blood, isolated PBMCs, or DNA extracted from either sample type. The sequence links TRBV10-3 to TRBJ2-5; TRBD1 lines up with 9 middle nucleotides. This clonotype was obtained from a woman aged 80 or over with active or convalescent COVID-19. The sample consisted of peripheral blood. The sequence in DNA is TGTGCCATCAGTGGGACAGGGGTGGAGACCCAGTACTTC. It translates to CAISGTGVETQYF.